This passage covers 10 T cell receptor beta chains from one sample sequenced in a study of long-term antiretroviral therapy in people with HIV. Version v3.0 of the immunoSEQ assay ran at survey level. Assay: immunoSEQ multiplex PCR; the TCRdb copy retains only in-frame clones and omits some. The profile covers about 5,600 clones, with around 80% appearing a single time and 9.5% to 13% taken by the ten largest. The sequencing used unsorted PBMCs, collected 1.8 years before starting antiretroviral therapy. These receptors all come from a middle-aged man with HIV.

For the CDR3, the DNA is TGTGCCAGCAGCGTAGCGGCAGTTGGATACACTGAAGCTTTCTTT. This sequence encodes CASSVAAVGYTEAFF. The genes are TRBV9 and TRBJ1-1; D is ambiguous. From germline, CDR1 is SGDLS and CDR2 YYNGEE. The CDR3 sequence is 15 residues long. Trimming left V 0 bases short and J 3 bases short, with 12 bases between. Full variable domain (rest looked up from reference TRBV9 and TRBJ1-1): DSGVTQTPKHLITATGQRVTLRCSPRSGDLSVYWYQQSLDQGLQFLIQYYNGEERAKGNILERFSAQQFPDLHSELNLSSLELGDSALYFCASSVAAVGYTEAFFGQGTRLTVV.

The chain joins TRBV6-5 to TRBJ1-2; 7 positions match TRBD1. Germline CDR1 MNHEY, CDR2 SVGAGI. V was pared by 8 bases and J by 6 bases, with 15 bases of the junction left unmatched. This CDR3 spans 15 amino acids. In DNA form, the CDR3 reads TGTGCCAGCCTGGGAACCGGGCCGGACAGGCATGGCTACACCTTC. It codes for CASLGTGPDRHGYTF.

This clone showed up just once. DNA for the CDR3: TGTGCCAGCAGCTTTAGTCTAGCGGGAATCGACGAGCAGTACTTC. It specifies CASSFSLAGIDEQYF. V and J are TRBV5-5 and TRBJ2-7; 9 nucleotides agree with TRBD2. The ends lost 2 bases at V and 5 bases at J; junction bases unmatched: 8. Germline CDR1 is SGHKS and CDR2 is YYEKEE (reference sequence). CDR3 length: 15 amino acids. Variable domain in full (rest from reference TRBV5-5 and TRBJ2-7): DAGVTQSPTHLIKTRGQQVTLRCSPISGHKSVSWYQQVLGQGPQFIFQYYEKEERGRGNFPDRFSARQFPNYSSELNVNALLLGDSALYLCASSFSLAGIDEQYFGPGTRLTVT.

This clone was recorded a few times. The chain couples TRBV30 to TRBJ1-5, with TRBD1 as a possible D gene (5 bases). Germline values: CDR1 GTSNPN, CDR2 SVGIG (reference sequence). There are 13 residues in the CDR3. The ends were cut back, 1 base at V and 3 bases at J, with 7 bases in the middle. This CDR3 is CAWSGGDNQPQHF. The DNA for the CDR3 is TGTGCCTGGAGTGGAGGGGACAATCAGCCCCAGCATTTT.

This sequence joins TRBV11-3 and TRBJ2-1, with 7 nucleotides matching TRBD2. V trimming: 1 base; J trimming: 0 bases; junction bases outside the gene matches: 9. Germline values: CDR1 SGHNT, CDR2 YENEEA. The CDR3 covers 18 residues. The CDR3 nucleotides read TGTGCCAGCAGCTTAGGGGGAGGGGCACCCAGCTCCTACAATGAGCAGTTCTTC. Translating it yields CASSLGGGAPSSYNEQFF.

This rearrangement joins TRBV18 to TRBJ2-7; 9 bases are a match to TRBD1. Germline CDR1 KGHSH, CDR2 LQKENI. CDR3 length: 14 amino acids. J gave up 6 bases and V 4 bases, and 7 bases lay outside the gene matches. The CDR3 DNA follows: TGTGCCAGCTCACAAGGGGACAGGGCACTCGAGCAGTACTTC. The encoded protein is CASSQGDRALEQYF.

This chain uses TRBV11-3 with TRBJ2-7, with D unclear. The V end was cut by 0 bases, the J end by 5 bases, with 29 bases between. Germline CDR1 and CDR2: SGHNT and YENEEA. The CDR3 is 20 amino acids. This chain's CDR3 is CASSLDRRALLSGRSDEQYF. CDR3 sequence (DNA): TGTGCCAGCAGCTTAGATCGACGGGCCCTCCTCTCTGGCAGATCGGACGAGCAGTACTTC.

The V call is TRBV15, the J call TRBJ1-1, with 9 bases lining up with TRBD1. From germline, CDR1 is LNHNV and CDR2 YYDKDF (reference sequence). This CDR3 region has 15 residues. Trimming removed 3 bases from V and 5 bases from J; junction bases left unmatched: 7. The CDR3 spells CATSRRAQGATEAFF. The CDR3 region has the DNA TGTGCCACCAGCAGGAGAGCACAGGGGGCTACTGAAGCTTTCTTT.

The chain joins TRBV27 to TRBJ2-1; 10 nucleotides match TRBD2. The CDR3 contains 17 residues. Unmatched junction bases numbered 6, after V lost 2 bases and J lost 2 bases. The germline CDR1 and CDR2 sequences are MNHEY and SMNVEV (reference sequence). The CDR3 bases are TGTGCCAGCAGTTTACCTAGCGGGAGTCGCACCTACAATGAGCAGTTCTTC. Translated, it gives CASSLPSGSRTYNEQFF.

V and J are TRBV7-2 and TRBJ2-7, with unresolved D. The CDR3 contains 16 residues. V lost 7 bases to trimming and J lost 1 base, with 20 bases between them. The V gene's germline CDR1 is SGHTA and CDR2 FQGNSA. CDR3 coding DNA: TGTGCCAGCACCTCCGGTGCGCGGTACAGTTCCTACGAGCAGTACTTC. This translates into CASTSGARYSSYEQYF. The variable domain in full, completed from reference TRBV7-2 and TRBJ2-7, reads GAGVSQSPSNKVTEKGKDVELRCDPISGHTALYWYRQSLGQGLEFLIYFQGNSAPDKSGLPSDRFSAERTGGSVSTLTIQRTQQEDSAVYLCASTSGARYSSYEQYFGPGTRLTVT.